Listed here is a single T cell receptor (beta chain). The sample belongs to a study of technical replicates of blood from a few donors. The assay was immunoSEQ multiplex PCR, and TCRdb's table has in-frame clones only and misses some. The table has 25,000 to 40,000 clones, just over 90% seen once. This CDR3 is built from 12 residues. Germline loops: CDR1 GTSNPN, CDR2 SVGIG (reference sequence). Trimming shortened V by 2 bases and J by 1 base, and 5 bases separated the two germline ends. The chain joins TRBV30 to TRBJ1-2; D remains ambiguous. Sequenced: PBMCs. The receptor's source is a human donor in good health. Some clones in this sample may be carry-over from other donors' samples. The CDR3 loop reads CAWSQDNYGYTF. CDR3 DNA sequence: TGTGCCTGGAGTCAGGATAACTATGGCTACACCTTC.